Shown below are 7 T cell receptor beta chains from a single sample sequenced in a study of shared clonotypes between healthy human individuals. Method: immunoSEQ multiplex PCR; TCRdb's copy keeps in-frame clones and lacks some. The sample consists of just over 2,000,000 clones, about 95% of them appearing once. Source material: naive CD4+ T cells sorted from blood. As for subset: CD45RA+ positively selected. All receptors come from a man younger than 35 in good health.

The table lists this clone with a count of one. V is TRBV6-5 and J is TRBJ2-1; tentative D call: TRBD2 (6 bases). The V end lost 0 bases, the J end lost 7 bases, and 13 bases lay between the germline ends. This CDR3 contains 15 residues. Germline V lookup: CDR1 MNHEY, CDR2 SVGAGI. CDR3 residues: CASSYSPGLENEQFF. CDR3 nucleotides: TGTGCCAGCAGTTACTCGCCGGGACTCGAAAATGAGCAGTTCTTC.

This chain joins TRBV5-8 and TRBJ2-2; perhaps TRBD2 as D (6 bases). Germline CDR1 is SGHTS and CDR2 is YDEGEE. The CDR3 sequence is 15 residues long. V lost 3 bases and J lost 2, with 11 bases in between. CDR3: CASSYGTLNTGELFF. CDR3 nucleotides: TGTGCCAGCAGCTACGGGACTCTAAACACCGGGGAGCTGTTTTTT.

The chain links TRBV6-5 to TRBJ2-5; no reliable D call. The tail of the sequence fits TRBJ2-7 better, so the J call may be wrong. Per germline, CDR1 MNHEY and CDR2 SVGAGI. This CDR3 spans 12 amino acids. The CDR3 coding sequence is TGTGCCAGCAGTCCCTTCACTGGCGAGCAGTACTTC. Translated: CASSPFTGEQYF.

This chain joins TRBV2 and TRBJ2-1, with TRBD2 identical over 11 bases. V dropped 1 base and J dropped 8; count of bases not matched to a gene: 10. CDR1 SNHLY and CDR2 FYNNEI come from the germline V gene. This CDR3 comprises 17 residues. CDR3 residues: CASSEVAGGPSSDEQFF. For the CDR3, the DNA is TGTGCCAGCAGTGAAGTAGCGGGAGGGCCGTCTTCCGATGAGCAGTTCTTC.

The J gene is TRBJ1-1, the V gene TRBV6-6; D may be TRBD1 (6 bases). V dropped 1 base and J dropped 6 bases, with 15 bases sitting between them. Germline V gene lookup returns CDR1 MNHNY and CDR2 SVGAGI (reference sequence). The CDR3 extends over 15 amino acids. CDR3 sequence reads: CASSYYQGAGAEAFF. Here the CDR3 DNA reads TGTGCCAGCAGTTACTATCAGGGTGCAGGGGCTGAAGCTTTCTTT.

The CDR3 sequence is CASRGLAGETQYF. CDR3 DNA: TGTGCCAGCAGGGGGCTAGCGGGAGAGACCCAGTACTTC. V gene TRBV28 combines with J gene TRBJ2-5; 8 bases are shared with TRBD2. Germline CDR1 is MDHEN and CDR2 is SYDVKM. CDR3 size: 13 residues. V lost 6 bases to trimming and J lost 4 bases; unmatched junction nucleotides: 4.

The chain employs TRBV5-1 and TRBJ2-1; 13 nucleotides match TRBD2. CDR1 and CDR2 from the germline V gene are SGHRS and YFSETQ. The CDR3 is 15 amino acids. The J segment lost 6 bases and the V segment lost 6 bases, leaving 6 bases of the junction unmatched. CDR3 region: CASTWWTSGSNEQFF. In nucleotides, the CDR3 is TGCGCCAGCACGTGGTGGACTAGCGGGAGCAATGAGCAGTTCTTC.